This T cell receptor (beta chain) was captured by sequencing in a study of CD8 T cells in Susac syndrome. CD8+ and CD4+ T cells taken from blood had their TCR beta sequenced. Germline CDR1 and CDR2: SGHDT and YYEEEE. V dropped 3 bases and J dropped 7 bases, with 11 bases sitting between them. There are 12 residues in the CDR3. In the case of this clonotype: The antigen is not known.

Whole-study results and caveats: Regarding the TCR sequencing and HLA analysis, the study admitted that a relatively small number of individuals were involved.

With random hexamers, reverse transcription was performed on about 0.5 to 1 ug of RNA. Amplification of TCR beta CDR3 used immunoSEQ multiplex PCR across 54 Vbeta and 13 Jbeta. From the immunoSEQ multiplex PCR reads, TCRdb called clonotypes with MiXCR, one entry per CDR3 protein. The data show around 140,000 distinct CDR3 sequences, roughly 76% seen once. J is TRBJ2-7 and V is TRBV5-6; D gene unclear. The TCR originated in a human donor with multiple sclerosis. Sequenced input: CD8+ T cells from PBMCs. In DNA, the CDR3 is TGTGCCAGCAGCTGGGCGGAAAGGGAGCAGTACGTC. This gives the protein CASSWAEREQYV.